This entry lists 24 T cell receptor beta chains sequenced from one sample in a study of blood T cell repertoires in COVID-19 (dated by TCRdb to about 2020). To prepare the library, the immunoSEQ multiplex PCR assay was applied. What TCRdb holds here is the immuneACCESS table cut down to in-frame rearrangements. Part of the clones is not present; checked against another copy, under half of the missing clones reflect an unresolved V gene, and the others are unexplained. The sample table shows nearly 70,000 clones, and 90% to 95% are seen once. Around 7% of the sample belongs to the ten largest clones. Sequencing used peripheral blood. These receptors all stem from a middle-aged man with COVID-19, enrolled during active disease.

The chain uses TRBV5-1 and TRBJ2-6; possibly TRBD1 for D (6 bases). The germline V and J ends were trimmed by 7 bases and 0 bases, with 17 bases remaining between them. The CDR3 spans 17 residues. CDR1 and CDR2 (germline): SGHRS, YFSETQ. CDR3 protein: CASGPPGDASGANVLTF. CDR3 sequence (DNA): TGCGCCAGCGGCCCCCCAGGGGATGCCTCTGGGGCCAACGTCCTGACTTTC.

The chain carries TRBV5-5 and TRBJ2-7, with 9 positions matching TRBD2. This CDR3 is 15 amino acids long. The V gene's germline CDR1 is SGHKS and CDR2 YYEKEE (reference sequence). The junction had 7 bases not matched to a gene; V was cut back by 5 bases and J by 1 base. CDR3 coding DNA: TGTGCCAGCAGTTGGAGCGGGGGGCTTTCCTACGAGCAGTACTTC. Its translation is CASSWSGGLSYEQYF.

This chain uses TRBV10-3 with TRBJ2-1, with D unresolved. Germline-derived CDR1 and CDR2 are ENHRY and SYGVKD. CDR3 length: 13 amino acids. Trimming left V 3 bases short and J 5 bases short, with 8 bases between. CDR3 DNA: TGTGCCATCAGTGATAGAGGTGACAATGAGCAGTTCTTC. Protein sequence: CAISDRGDNEQFF.

The chain has TRBV7-9 and TRBJ1-1; 7 bases agree with TRBD1. CDR3 length: 14 amino acids. CDR1 is SEHNR, CDR2 FQNEAQ, per germline (reference sequence). Trimming took 4 bases from V and 4 from J; bases not matched to a gene: 6. CDR3 DNA sequence: TGTGCCAGCAGCTATGGGACAGCACTCACTGAAGCTTTCTTT. Translated, it gives CASSYGTALTEAFF.

The chain recombines TRBV20-1 with TRBJ2-7; the match to TRBD2 covers 9 bases. The CDR3 length is 15 residues. Germline loops: CDR1 DFQATT, CDR2 SNEGSKA (reference sequence). The V gene end was trimmed by 3 bases and the J gene end by 2 bases; junction bases not matched to a gene: 8. The CDR3 here is CSASPIPSGTYEQYF. In DNA, the CDR3 is TGCAGTGCTAGTCCCATCCCTAGCGGGACCTACGAGCAGTACTTC.

The genes are TRBV10-1 and TRBJ2-7, with 7 bases that match TRBD2. The CDR3 is 16 amino acids. Per germline, CDR1 WNHNN and CDR2 SYGVQD (reference sequence). V lost 4 bases, J lost 3 bases, and 12 bases stayed unmatched. The CDR3 loop is CASSGPATGGYYEQYF. The CDR3 DNA is TGCGCCAGCAGTGGCCCCGCCACGGGAGGTTACTACGAGCAGTACTTC.

This chain uses TRBV5-4 with TRBJ2-3; 8 nucleotides line up with TRBD2. Losses at the gene ends were 0 bases for V and 1 base for J; bases not matched to a gene: 4. Germline CDR1 and CDR2: SGHNT and YYREEE (reference sequence). There are 16 residues in the CDR3. This CDR3 is CASSLALAGRTDTQYF. The CDR3 DNA is TGTGCCAGCAGCTTGGCCTTAGCGGGGCGCACAGATACGCAGTATTTT. Using reference TRBV5-4 and TRBJ2-3 for the parts outside the CDR3, the full variable domain is ETGVTQSPTHLIKTRGQQVTLRCSSQSGHNTVSWYQQALGQGPQFIFQYYREEENGRGNFPPRFSGLQFPNYSSELNVNALELDDSALYLCASSLALAGRTDTQYFGPGTRLTVL.

V usage is TRBV4-1 and J usage is TRBJ2-3; TRBD2 matches 11 bases. J gave up 4 bases and V 1 base, and 7 bases lay outside the gene matches. The germline gives CDR1 MGHRA, CDR2 YSYEKL. This CDR3 has 17 amino acids. The CDR3 sequence is CASSQAVSGGAADTQYF. The CDR3 coding sequence is TGCGCCAGCAGCCAAGCCGTTAGCGGGGGGGCGGCAGATACGCAGTATTTT.

This chain uses TRBV19 with TRBJ1-5, with D unresolved. V lost 3 bases to trimming and J lost 1 base, with 10 bases between them. The CDR3 spans 15 residues. Looked up from germline, CDR1 is LNHDA and CDR2 is SQIVND (reference sequence). CDR3: CASSIGGGSNQPQHF. The CDR3, as DNA: TGTGCCAGTAGTATTGGCGGAGGAAGCAATCAGCCCCAGCATTTT. Full variable domain (rest looked up from reference TRBV19 and TRBJ1-5): DGGITQSPKYLFRKEGQNVTLSCEQNLNHDAMYWYRQDPGQGLRLIYYSQIVNDFQKGDIAEGYSVSREKKESFPLTVTSAQKNPTAFYLCASSIGGGSNQPQHFGDGTRLSIL.

The genes are TRBV5-1 and TRBJ1-1; TRBD1 is a possible D gene (5 bases). This CDR3 spans 15 amino acids. The V gene lost 2 bases and the J gene lost 0 bases, with 11 bases spanning the gap. In germline, CDR1 is SGHRS, CDR2 YFSETQ. CDR3 bases: TGCGCCAGCAGCTTCACGACAGACCTGAACACTGAAGCTTTCTTT. This encodes CASSFTTDLNTEAFF.

This clone was recorded once. The rearrangement uses TRBV19 and TRBJ1-6, with D uncertain. Trimming stripped 3 bases from V and 6 bases from J, with 18 bases between. Germline V gene sequence: CDR1 LNHDA, CDR2 SQIVND (reference sequence). The CDR3 totals 17 residues. The CDR3 DNA sequence: TGTGCCAGTAGTATCGCGTTGGCAAAGGGAGGTAATTCACCCCTCCACTTT. It codes for CASSIALAKGGNSPLHF.

This chain links TRBV6-6 with TRBJ1-1; D is ambiguous. This CDR3 is 14 amino acids long. With 6 bases removed from V and 4 bases from J, the gap between germline ends came to 15 bases. Germline V gene lookup returns CDR1 MNHNY and CDR2 SVGAGI (reference sequence). CDR3 amino acids: CASREVEGPTEAFF. The CDR3 DNA reads as TGTGCCAGCAGGGAGGTAGAAGGGCCCACTGAAGCTTTCTTT.

V and J are TRBV2 and TRBJ2-3, with 7 bases lining up with TRBD2. CDR1 is SNHLY and CDR2 is FYNNEI in the germline V gene. V trimming: 8 bases; J trimming: 0 bases; junction bases outside the gene matches: 5. This CDR3 has 14 residues. CDR3 in DNA: TGTGCCAGCTTAGAGCGGGGAAGCACAGATACGCAGTATTTT. Its translation is CASLERGSTDTQYF.

The chain employs TRBV2 and TRBJ2-1, with TRBD2 matching over 10 bases. From germline, CDR1 is SNHLY and CDR2 FYNNEI. Losses at the gene ends were 1 base for V and 13 bases for J; bases not matched to a gene: 4. The length of the CDR3 is 13 residues. The CDR3 loop reads CASSEGLAGSQFF. The CDR3 DNA reads TGTGCCAGCAGTGAAGGACTAGCGGGTTCTCAGTTCTTC.

V is TRBV6-5 and J is TRBJ2-3; TRBD1 matches 8 bases. The CDR3 is 14 amino acids. The junction had 4 bases not matched to a gene; V was cut back by 5 bases and J by 3 bases. Per the germline V gene, CDR1 is MNHEY and CDR2 is SVGAGI. The CDR3 spells CASSPGQETDTQYF. Here the CDR3 DNA reads TGTGCCAGCAGTCCGGGACAGGAGACAGATACGCAGTATTTT.

The CDR3 coding sequence is TGTGCCAGCAGCTCCCGGTCGGGCAGGGTGGTCTCTGGGGCCAACGTCCTGACTTTC. Translated: CASSSRSGRVVSGANVLTF. V usage is TRBV7-6 and J usage is TRBJ2-6, with D possibly TRBD1 on 5 matching bases. CDR3 size: 19 residues. Germline CDR1 is SGHVS and CDR2 is FNYEAQ. Deletions cut 4 bases from V and 0 bases from J, with 19 bases between. The full variable domain, rest sourced from reference TRBV7-6 and TRBJ2-6, is GAGVSQSPRYKVTKRGQDVALRCDPISGHVSLYWYRQALGQGPEFLTYFNYEAQQDKSGLPNDRFSAERPEGSISTLTIQRTEQRDSAMYRCASSSRSGRVVSGANVLTFGAGSRLTVL.

This chain connects TRBV5-1 to TRBJ1-2, with D perhaps matching TRBD1 (6 bases). The CDR3 length is 14 residues. CDR1 and CDR2 from the germline V gene are SGHRS and YFSETQ. Trimming took off 1 base at V and 5 bases at J, with 12 bases between the two ends. Here the CDR3 reads CASSLNGGAYGYTF. The CDR3 coding sequence is TGCGCCAGCAGCTTGAATGGGGGGGCGTATGGCTACACCTTC. Complete variable domain (other parts from reference TRBV5-1 and TRBJ1-2): KAGVTQTPRYLIKTRGQQVTLSCSPISGHRSVSWYQQTPGQGLQFLFEYFSETQRNKGNFPGRFSGRQFSNSRSEMNVSTLELGDSALYLCASSLNGGAYGYTFGSGTRLTVV.

This chain uses TRBV28 with TRBJ2-5; D possibly corresponds to TRBD2 (8 bases). The CDR3 totals 15 residues. The V and J ends lost 6 bases and 3 bases respectively, with 17 bases between them. Germline V gene lookup returns CDR1 MDHEN and CDR2 SYDVKM. The CDR3 DNA is TGTGCCAGCAGCCCCTCGGGAGGGGGCGAAGAGACCCAGTACTTC. Residues: CASSPSGGGEETQYF.

V is TRBV2 and J is TRBJ2-7; 7 nucleotides align to TRBD1. The CDR3 sequence is 13 residues long. Trimming at V came to 5 bases and at J to 7 bases, leaving 8 bases not matched to a gene. Germline lookup yields CDR1 SNHLY and CDR2 FYNNEI. The DNA for the CDR3 is TGTGCCAGCAGTTTAGACAGGGCTGGTGAGCAGTACTTC. The encoded protein is CASSLDRAGEQYF.

The chain couples TRBV5-6 to TRBJ2-5, with 7 bases lining up with TRBD1. V lost 6 bases and J lost 1; bases outside the gene matches: 9. CDR1 and CDR2 from the germline V gene are SGHDT and YYEEEE. The CDR3 is 15 amino acids. In DNA, the CDR3 is TGTGCCAGCACCAAAACAGGGGTACTCCAAGAGACCCAGTACTTC. Protein product: CASTKTGVLQETQYF. The whole variable domain, remainder taken from reference TRBV5-6 and TRBJ2-5, is DAGVTQSPTHLIKTRGQQVTLRCSPKSGHDTVSWYQQALGQGPQFIFQYYEEEERQRGNFPDRFSGHQFPNYSSELNVNALLLGDSALYLCASTKTGVLQETQYFGPGTRLLVL.

The chain couples TRBV18 to TRBJ1-5, with D possibly TRBD1 on 6 matching bases. Germline loops: CDR1 KGHSH, CDR2 LQKENI. This CDR3 is 16 amino acids long. V was pared by 5 bases and J by 6 bases, with 20 bases between. The DNA of the CDR3 is TGTGCCAGCTCATTTTCCCCCAGGGGCCTTGGTCAGCCCCAGCATTTT. Protein product: CASSFSPRGLGQPQHF.

The V call is TRBV30, the J call TRBJ1-6, with D possibly TRBD1 on 6 matching bases. This CDR3 is 13 amino acids long. Trimming cost V 2 bases and J 10 bases, with 12 bases left between them. Germline CDR1 is GTSNPN and CDR2 is SVGIG (reference sequence). CDR3 residues: CAWSTGYGSPLHF. The CDR3 nucleotides read TGTGCCTGGAGTACAGGGTATGGCTCACCCCTCCACTTT.

The chain is built from TRBV27 and TRBJ2-3, with 7 bases identical to TRBD2. This CDR3 spans 15 amino acids. Germline V gene data show CDR1 as MNHEY and CDR2 as SMNVEV (reference sequence). Trimming cost V 5 bases and J 2 bases; bases outside gene matches: 7. This CDR3 reads CASSGSGANTDTQYF. In DNA, the CDR3 is TGTGCCAGCAGTGGAAGCGGGGCCAACACAGATACGCAGTATTTT.

This clone was observed once. This chain connects TRBV29-1 to TRBJ2-1; 9 bases are shared with TRBD1. The CDR3 covers 14 residues. V was pared by 1 base and J by 8 bases, with 6 bases of the junction left unmatched. Germline CDR1 SQVTM, CDR2 ANQGSEA. CDR3 in amino acids: CSVEAGQGGDEQFF. The CDR3 nucleotides read TGCAGCGTTGAAGCGGGACAGGGAGGGGATGAGCAGTTCTTC.